The TCR beta chain described here comes from a study of PD-1 blockade in classical Hodgkin lymphoma. Overall study findings and caveats: Repertoire difference causes, possibly disease activity or prior therapy, remain undefined. Newly diagnosed patients were said to have less baseline TCR diversity than healthy donors did.

Per germline, CDR1 MNHNS and CDR2 SASEGT. CDR3 length equals 15 residues. Trimming removed 2 bases at V and 3 bases at J, with 11 bases between. The method was immunoSEQ multiplex PCR; TCRdb's version includes in-frame clones alone and lacks a portion of them. The table includes tens of thousands of clones, 90% detected once. Concerning this clone: As yet, its antigen is unknown.

Time point described: newly diagnosed, previously untreated cHL patient sample. Magnetic negative selection was used to purify CD4+ T cells from thawed PBMCs. Untreated, newly diagnosed classical Hodgkin lymphoma PBMCs served for comparison. Sequenced material: CD4+ T cells from blood. The chain couples TRBV6-1 to TRBJ2-4; weak D call: TRBD1 (6 bases). The clonotype comes from a human donor with classical Hodgkin lymphoma. CDR3 nucleotides: TGTGCCAGCAGTGAAAGTTGGGGGCGCAAAAACATTCAGTACTTC. Its translation: CASSESWGRKNIQYF.